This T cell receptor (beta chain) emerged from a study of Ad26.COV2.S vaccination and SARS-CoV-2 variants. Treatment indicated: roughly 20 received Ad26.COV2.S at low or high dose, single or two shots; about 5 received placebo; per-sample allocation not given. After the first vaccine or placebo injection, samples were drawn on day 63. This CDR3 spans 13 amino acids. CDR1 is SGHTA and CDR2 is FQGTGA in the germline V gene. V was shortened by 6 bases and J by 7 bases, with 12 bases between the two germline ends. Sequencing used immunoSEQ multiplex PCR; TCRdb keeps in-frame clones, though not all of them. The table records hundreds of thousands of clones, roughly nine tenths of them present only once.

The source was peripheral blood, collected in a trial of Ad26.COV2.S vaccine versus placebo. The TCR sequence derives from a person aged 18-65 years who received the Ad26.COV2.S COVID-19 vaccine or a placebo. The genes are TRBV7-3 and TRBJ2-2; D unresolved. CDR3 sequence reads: CASSFNLGGELFF. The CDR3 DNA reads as TGTGCCAGCAGTTTCAACCTGGGCGGGGAGCTGTTTTTT.